This T cell receptor beta chain is from a study of shared clonotypes between healthy human individuals. General observations from the study: In general, naive subsets displayed greater estimated richness than memory subsets did.

This CDR3 region has 14 residues. CDR1 is GTSNPN and CDR2 is SVGIG in the germline V gene (reference sequence). V lost 0 bases and J lost 7, with 13 bases in between. The protocol was immunoSEQ multiplex PCR, while the TCRdb copy is restricted to in-frame clones and leaves out a portion. Here the sample spans more than 2 million clones, 90% to 97% being singletons. About this clone itself: The antigen is not known.

The chain carries TRBV30 and TRBJ1-5, with D unresolved. This receptor was obtained from a man aged 18-30 years in good health. The specimen sequenced was naive CD4+ T cells sorted from blood. Subset: CD45RA+ positively selected. CDR3 sequence reads: CAWSVEGRRQPQHF. The CDR3 nucleotides read TGTGCCTGGAGTGTGGAGGGAAGGAGGCAGCCCCAGCATTTT.